This T cell receptor beta chain was captured in a study of spatial heterogeneity in lung cancer. V shed 8 bases and J shed 6 bases, with 19 bases lying between them. This CDR3 is built from 14 residues. Germline loops: CDR1 MDHEN, CDR2 SYDVKM. Specified time point: sample taken at primary tumor resection. Unsorted whole RNA of tumor, nontumor lung or frozen PBMC was sequenced. Study outcomes and limitations: Mutation tallies in tumors tracked expanded intratumoral alpha and beta TCR counts.

This clonotype is deemed medium-sized. Its specificity is unknown. One entry per CDR3 protein results from TCRdb running MiXCR on the 5' RACE reads. The sample holds some 10,000 distinct CDR3 sequences, around 6% seen once. The sequencing used lung tumor tissue, collected at surgery. This TCR was sampled from a male donor with early-stage non-small cell lung cancer. V is TRBV28 and J is TRBJ1-1; tentatively, D is TRBD1 (5 bases). In DNA form, the CDR3 reads TGTGCCAGCGGGCTCCCAGGGACGACTCCTGAAGCTTTCTTT. Protein sequence: CASGLPGTTPEAFF.